The entry below gives a single T cell receptor (beta chain) sequence along with its context. TCRdb called the reads again in MiXCR, with one record for every CDR3 protein. The table has about 97,000 distinct CDR3 sequences, 25% to 40% seen once. The data were taken from a study of type 1 regulatory T cells. Study as a whole: An in vitro protocol generated T-allo10, a Tr1-enriched, alloantigen-specific CD4 T cell product.

V lost 5 bases, J lost 6 bases, and 2 bases stayed unmatched. Germline V lookup: CDR1 MNHEY, CDR2 SMNVEV (reference sequence). The length of the CDR3 is 13 residues. The chain combines TRBV27 with TRBJ2-1, with 9 nucleotides matching TRBD1. The clonotype originates from a human donor in good health. Sequences were obtained from CD4+ T cells, either the whole sample or a sorted fraction (not recorded which). The CDR3: CASSLDRGNEQFF. Here the CDR3 DNA reads TGTGCCAGCAGTCTGGACAGGGGCAATGAGCAGTTCTTC.